Sequencing of this T cell receptor beta chain was carried out in a study of blood T cell repertoires in COVID-19. The overall study: Donors in the United States, Italy and Spain gave samples during acute or convalescent COVID-19.

The CDR3 has 16 amino acids. After removal of 3 bases from V and 6 bases from J, the junction contained 10 bases not matched to a gene. The germline V gene encodes CDR1 LGHNA and CDR2 YNFKEQ. Profiled with immunoSEQ multiplex PCR; TCRdb holds only in-frame clones, not every one. The data contain 200,000 or so clones, about four fifths of them singletons. Across about two dozen US areas, participants ranged in age from about 18 to 89 years. Input material: PBMCs or T cells enriched from blood (not recorded which). This sequence originates from a man between 35 and 55 years old who had recovered from COVID-19. The chain is built from TRBV4-2 and TRBJ2-1, with 8 bases that match TRBD2. The CDR3 reads CASSHSPGLEFNEQFF. The CDR3 DNA sequence: TGTGCCAGCAGCCATTCCCCGGGACTAGAGTTCAATGAGCAGTTCTTC.